Listed here are 25 T cell receptor beta chains from one sample, sequenced in a study of T cell repertoires in cytomegalovirus infection. TCRdb analysed the reads with MiXCR anew, one entry per CDR3 protein. Of about 530,000 distinct CDR3 sequences in the sample, around a quarter were seen once. The sample consisted of PBMCs. These receptors were obtained from a human donor in good health (CMV status not recorded). Some clones in this sample may be carry-over from other donors' samples.

This clonotype has only a few counts. This chain joins TRBV7-2 and TRBJ2-1, with 16 bases fitting TRBD2. With 5 bases clipped from V and 15 bases from J, the junction kept 10 bases outside the gene matches. The germline CDR1 and CDR2 sequences are SGHTA and FQGNSA. The CDR3 is made up of 15 amino acids. The CDR3 coding sequence is TGTGCCAGCAGCACCTCTGGGACTAGCGGGAGGGCCCCGTTCTTC. Amino acids: CASSTSGTSGRAPFF.

In this sample, this clonotype turned up a few times. This chain connects TRBV18 to TRBJ1-2; TRBD1 aligns across 8 bases. V gave up 2 bases and J gave up 2 bases; unmatched junction bases: 4. The V gene's germline CDR1 is KGHSH and CDR2 LQKENI. The CDR3 is 15 residues long. In nucleotides, the CDR3 is TGTGCCAGCTCACCATACGGGGACAGGAACTATGGCTACACCTTC. Residues: CASSPYGDRNYGYTF.

The chain recombines TRBV5-1 with TRBJ2-3, with 8 positions matching TRBD2. CDR3 length: 18 amino acids. Trimming took 2 bases from V and 4 from J; bases not matched to a gene: 15. The germline gives CDR1 SGHRS, CDR2 YFSETQ. The chain's CDR3 is CASSFPIGGRSTADTQYF. The CDR3 DNA reads TGCGCCAGCAGCTTTCCGATTGGCGGGAGGTCGACAGCAGATACGCAGTATTTT.

The count of this clonotype is one. V usage is TRBV6-1 and J usage is TRBJ2-7, with TRBD1 matching over 7 bases. The length of the CDR3 is 14 residues. Trimming cost V 6 bases and J 5 bases; bases outside gene matches: 10. CDR1 and CDR2 (germline): MNHNS, SASEGT. This chain's CDR3 is CASSKLGQAHEQYF. DNA of the CDR3: TGTGCCAGCAGCAAACTAGGACAGGCCCACGAGCAGTACTTC.

This clonotype has just a few counts. V usage is TRBV6-2 or TRBV6-3 and J usage is TRBJ2-2; D perhaps matches TRBD2 (5 bases). With 6 bases removed from V and 6 bases from J, the gap between germline ends came to 20 bases. The germline V gene encodes CDR1 MNHEY and CDR2 SVGEGT. The CDR3 consists of 16 residues. The CDR3 DNA follows: TGTGCCAGCAGCCCGGGGAGTCGTCGGAAGCCCGGGGAGCTGTTTTTT. This codes for CASSPGSRRKPGELFF.

The chain uses TRBV7-8 and TRBJ2-3; a possible D gene is TRBD2 (6 bases). The CDR3 sequence is 14 residues long. V was trimmed by 5 bases and J by 3 bases, leaving 12 bases between them. Germline lookup yields CDR1 SGHVS and CDR2 FQNEAQ. In DNA, the CDR3 is TGTGCCAGCAGCGTGGATAGCGGAACAGATACGCAGTATTTT. Translated: CASSVDSGTDTQYF.

This clonotype has ten or more counts. The chain is built from TRBV7-9 and TRBJ2-1; TRBD2 aligns across 7 bases. CDR3 size: 18 residues. Germline CDR1 reads SEHNR; CDR2 reads FQNEAQ (reference sequence). The V segment lost 1 base and the J segment 10 bases; nucleotides outside the gene matches: 19. The CDR3: CASSLVGREIGGGVEQFF. The CDR3 DNA reads TGTGCCAGCAGCTTAGTCGGCCGGGAGATAGGCGGGGGTGTGGAGCAGTTCTTC.

This clonotype was counted many times. The chain recombines TRBV7-8 with TRBJ2-3; either TRBD1 or TRBD2 may supply D (5 bases each). V was pared by 3 bases and J by 9 bases, with 10 bases between. Per the germline V gene, CDR1 is SGHVS and CDR2 is FQNEAQ. CDR3 length equals 12 residues. CDR3 residues: CASSFVRGTQYF. The CDR3, as DNA: TGTGCCAGCAGCTTTGTGAGGGGAACGCAGTATTTT.

The chain has TRBV20-1 and TRBJ2-5, with a tentative D call TRBD2 (6 bases). Germline V gene sequence: CDR1 DFQATT, CDR2 SNEGSKA (reference sequence). V dropped 6 bases and J dropped 4 bases, with 9 bases sitting between them. The CDR3 consists of 11 residues. The CDR3 here is CSAYGGETQYF. The CDR3 DNA is TGCAGTGCGTACGGGGGAGAGACCCAGTACTTC.

The sample holds many counts of this clonotype. J is TRBJ1-2 and V is TRBV12-3 or TRBV12-4; TRBD1 might be the D (6 bases). The ends were cut back, 2 bases at V and 6 bases at J, with 10 bases in the middle. The CDR3 extends over 13 amino acids. The CDR3 reads CASSLQGQHGYTF. CDR3 coding DNA: TGTGCCAGCAGTTTACAAGGACAGCATGGCTACACCTTC.

The chain uses TRBV20-1 and TRBJ2-7; D not resolved. With 0 bases removed from V and 0 bases from J, the gap between germline ends came to 6 bases. CDR1 is DFQATT, CDR2 SNEGSKA, per germline (reference sequence). The CDR3 consists of 13 residues. The CDR3 sequence: CSARDTTSYEQYV. The CDR3 DNA is TGCAGTGCTAGAGACACGACCTCCTACGAGCAGTACGTC.

This clonotype has just a few counts. CDR3 sequence: CASSRLAGVGEQYV. Here the CDR3 DNA reads TGTGCCAGCAGCCGACTAGCGGGAGTGGGCGAGCAGTACGTC. The V call is TRBV5-3, the J call TRBJ2-7; the match to TRBD2 covers 12 bases. TRBV5-3 is filed as an ORF, its function uncertain. This CDR3 has 14 residues. V lost 8 bases and J lost 6; bases outside the gene matches: 9.

This clonotype was counted only a few times. The chain joins TRBV6-6 to TRBJ1-1; 7 bases map to TRBD1. V dropped 2 bases and J dropped 0; count of bases not matched to a gene: 6. This CDR3 has 16 amino acids. The germline V gene has CDR1 MNHNY and CDR2 SVGAGI (reference sequence). The CDR3 nucleotides are TGTGCCAGCAGTTACGCGGGGGGACAGCTGAACACTGAAGCTTTCTTT. This gives the protein CASSYAGGQLNTEAFF.

The J gene is TRBJ2-5, the V gene TRBV18, with 12 bases lining up with TRBD1. This CDR3 region has 16 residues. Looked up from germline, CDR1 is KGHSH and CDR2 is LQKENI. V gave up 3 bases and J gave up 7 bases; unmatched junction bases: 9. CDR3 nucleotide sequence: TGTGCCAGCTCACCTACCGGGACAGGGGGCCAGGGGACCCAGTACTTC. This sequence encodes CASSPTGTGGQGTQYF.

This clonotype occurred many times. This chain's CDR3 is CASSFDGGSYEQYF. The CDR3 bases are TGTGCCAGCAGCTTTGATGGGGGATCCTACGAGCAGTACTTC. The chain is built from TRBV7-9 and TRBJ2-7; perhaps D is TRBD1 or TRBD2 (5 bases each). V was pared by 3 bases and J by 1 base, with 10 bases between. Germline V gene data show CDR1 as SEHNR and CDR2 as FQNEAQ (reference sequence). The CDR3 consists of 14 residues.

This clonotype has ten or more counts. J is TRBJ1-1 and V is TRBV18, with D perhaps matching TRBD1 (6 bases). Between the trimmed V and J ends, which lost 5 bases and 1 base, there was a span of 17 bases. This CDR3 region has 16 residues. Germline V gene sequence: CDR1 KGHSH, CDR2 LQKENI. The CDR3 here is CASSSGPRGTNTEAFF. The CDR3 coding sequence is TGTGCCAGCTCATCGGGACCCAGGGGAACGAACACTGAAGCTTTCTTT. The full variable domain, in which reference TRBV18 and TRBJ1-1 provide the parts outside the CDR3, is NAGVMQNPRHLVRRRGQEARLRCSPMKGHSHVYWYRQLPEEGLKFMVYLQKENIIDESGMPKERFSAEFPKEGPSILRIQQVVRGDSAAYFCASSSGPRGTNTEAFFGQGTRLTVV.

This clonotype was counted only a few times. The rearrangement links TRBV7-9 to TRBJ2-3, with D perhaps given as TRBD1 or TRBD2 (5 bases each). Germline V gives CDR1 SEHNR, CDR2 FQNEAQ (reference sequence). V lost 4 bases to trimming and J lost 0 bases, with 11 bases between them. This CDR3 has 15 residues. This chain's CDR3 is CASSSGRTSTDTQYF. The CDR3 bases are TGTGCCAGCAGCTCGGGACGGACTAGCACAGATACGCAGTATTTT.

This clonotype was seen repeatedly, ten times or more. The gene calls are TRBV19 and TRBJ2-1, with D maybe TRBD2 (5 bases). There are 12 residues in the CDR3. Trimming cost V 5 bases and J 6 bases, with 8 bases left between them. CDR1 is LNHDA, CDR2 SQIVND, per germline (reference sequence). This CDR3 reads CASSSGLNEQFF. The CDR3 DNA sequence: TGTGCCAGTAGTTCAGGACTCAATGAGCAGTTCTTC.

This clonotype was recorded a few times. J is TRBJ2-5 and V is TRBV7-9, with TRBD1 matching over 7 bases. The CDR3 totals 17 residues. Trimming took 0 bases from V and 4 from J; bases not matched to a gene: 11. CDR1 and CDR2 (germline): SEHNR, FQNEAQ (reference sequence). The CDR3 DNA sequence: TGTGCCAGCAGCTTAGCAACTCTTCCACAGGGGCGAGAGACCCAGTACTTC. The encoded protein is CASSLATLPQGRETQYF.

The V call is TRBV12-3 or TRBV12-4, the J call TRBJ1-1; unclear D gene. Between the trimmed V and J ends, which lost 5 bases and 5 bases, there was a span of 18 bases. This CDR3 comprises 15 residues. The CDR3 DNA sequence: TGTGCCAGCAGTCCGGATCGCGGGGTCGGGACTGAAGCTTTCTTT. It yields the protein CASSPDRGVGTEAFF.

This clonotype was seen only a few times. The J gene is TRBJ2-7, the V gene TRBV7-8, with a tentative D call TRBD2 (6 bases). Germline-derived CDR1 and CDR2 are SGHVS and FQNEAQ. The ends were cut back, 1 base at V and 2 bases at J, with 9 bases in the middle. The CDR3 has 14 residues. The CDR3, as DNA: TGTGCCAGCAGCTTAGAGGGACTTACCTACGAGCAGTACGTC. As protein: CASSLEGLTYEQYV.

This clonotype has a handful of counts. The J gene is TRBJ1-5, the V gene TRBV11-2; TRBD1 might be the D (5 bases). Trimming pared 5 bases from V and 0 bases from J, leaving 11 bases between. The CDR3 runs to 15 residues. Germline loops: CDR1 SGHAT, CDR2 FQNNGV. CDR3 protein: CASSESGFSNQPQHF. In DNA form, the CDR3 reads TGTGCCAGCAGCGAATCAGGGTTTAGCAATCAGCCCCAGCATTTT.

A few counts support this clonotype. The chain carries TRBV6-1 and TRBJ1-6; no definite D call. V lost 3 bases, J lost 7 bases, and 16 bases lay in between. The CDR3 is 16 amino acids. Germline V lookup: CDR1 MNHNS, CDR2 SASEGT. DNA for the CDR3: TGTGCCAGCAGTGAGTTCGCCGGGAGCTCCAATTCACCCCTCCACTTT. This sequence encodes CASSEFAGSSNSPLHF.

This clonotype turned up a few times. This CDR3 is CASSYSKLAGTFYNEQFF. The CDR3 DNA reads as TGTGCCAGCAGTTACTCGAAACTAGCGGGGACGTTTTACAATGAGCAGTTCTTC. The rearrangement uses TRBV6-5 and TRBJ2-1; 10 bases fit TRBD2. CDR3 length equals 18 residues. The junction had 9 bases not matched to a gene; V was cut back by 0 bases and J by 4 bases. Germline CDR1 reads MNHEY; CDR2 reads SVGAGI.

The chain has TRBV7-9 and TRBJ2-6; D gene ambiguous. This CDR3 contains 19 residues. Germline CDR1 and CDR2: SEHNR and FQNEAQ (reference sequence). V was cut by 5 bases and J by 1 base, with 21 bases left in between. DNA of the CDR3: TGTGCCAGCAGCCCCCCGGGTGGCCTTCGACCTTCTGGGGCCAACGTCCTGACTTTC. This gives the protein CASSPPGGLRPSGANVLTF.